This TCR beta chain was recovered during a study of CD8+CD57+ T cells in acquired aplastic anemia. Study-wide results and caveats: The study identified under 30 CD8+ CDR3 sequences shared by patients and controls.

Only patients with CD8+CD57+ cell expansion on flow cytometry were chosen for sequencing. Diagnosis of severe acquired aplastic anemia applied to all patients. Patient blood was sampled before any therapy had been received. Both TCR beta VDJ combination and CDR3 sequence profiling were carried out. Genomic DNA was the template for this profiling. TCRdb re-called the reads with MiXCR, one entry per CDR3 protein. The table has roughly 500,000 distinct CDR3 sequences, around a third seen once. Trimming left V 4 bases short and J 3 bases short, with 11 bases between. CDR3 length: 13 residues. The germline V gene has CDR1 SGHRS and CDR2 YFSETQ. The sample holds many counts of this clonotype. What it binds is not known.

The TCR sequence derives from a human donor with aplastic anemia. Specimen: sorted CD4+, CD8+, or CD8+CD57+ T cells (not recorded which) from PBMCs. V and J are TRBV5-1 and TRBJ2-7; tentatively, D is TRBD1 (6 bases). The CDR3 nucleotides are TGCGCCAGCAGCCCGGAACAGGGCTACGAGCAGTACTTC. As protein: CASSPEQGYEQYF.